This T cell receptor (beta chain) was obtained from a study of blood T cell repertoires in COVID-19. Study-wide background: Researchers got acute and convalescent COVID-19 samples from the United States, Italy and Spain. The cDNA or gDNA used as material had been derived from T cells, B-cell-depleted T cells, or PBMCs.

This CDR3 region has 13 residues. The V end was cut by 5 bases, the J end by 0 bases, with 7 bases between. Germline V gene data show CDR1 as SGHRS and CDR2 as YFSETQ. Data came from immunoSEQ multiplex PCR; TCRdb stores just in-frame clones and leaves some out. The sample contains around 200,000 clones, about 85% of which appear only once. This TCR was sampled from a woman of 80 years or more in a cohort sampled during active or convalescent COVID-19. The specimen was peripheral blood. The rearrangement joins TRBV5-1 to TRBJ2-3; D is unresolved. The CDR3 here is CASRTGSTDTQYF. The CDR3 nucleotides read TGCGCCAGCAGGACCGGGAGCACAGATACGCAGTATTTT.